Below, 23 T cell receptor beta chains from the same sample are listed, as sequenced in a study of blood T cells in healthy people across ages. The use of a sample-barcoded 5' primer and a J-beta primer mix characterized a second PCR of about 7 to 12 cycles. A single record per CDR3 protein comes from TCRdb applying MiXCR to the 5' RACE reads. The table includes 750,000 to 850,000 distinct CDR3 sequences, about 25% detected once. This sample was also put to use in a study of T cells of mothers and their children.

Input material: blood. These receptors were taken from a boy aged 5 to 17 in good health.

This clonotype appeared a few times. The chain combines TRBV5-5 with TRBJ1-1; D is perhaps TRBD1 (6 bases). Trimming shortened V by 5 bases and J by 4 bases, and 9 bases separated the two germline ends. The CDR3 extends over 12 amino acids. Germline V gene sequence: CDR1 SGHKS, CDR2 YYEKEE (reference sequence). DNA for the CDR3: TGTGCCAGCAGGGGGGCTGCCACTGAAGCTTTCTTT. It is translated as CASRGAATEAFF.

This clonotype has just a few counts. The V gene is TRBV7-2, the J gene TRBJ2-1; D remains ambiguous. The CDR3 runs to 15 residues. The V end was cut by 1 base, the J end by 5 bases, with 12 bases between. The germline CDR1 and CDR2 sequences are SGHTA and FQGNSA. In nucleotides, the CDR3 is TGTGCCAGCAGCTTAGATGGGCCGGCGCACAATGAGCAGTTCTTC. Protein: CASSLDGPAHNEQFF.

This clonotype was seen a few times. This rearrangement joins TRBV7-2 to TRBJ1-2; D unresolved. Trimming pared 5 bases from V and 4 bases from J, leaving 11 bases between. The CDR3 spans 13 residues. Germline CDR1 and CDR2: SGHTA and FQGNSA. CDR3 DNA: TGTGCCAGCAGCGGCACGGGTTCCTATGGCTACACCTTC. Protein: CASSGTGSYGYTF.

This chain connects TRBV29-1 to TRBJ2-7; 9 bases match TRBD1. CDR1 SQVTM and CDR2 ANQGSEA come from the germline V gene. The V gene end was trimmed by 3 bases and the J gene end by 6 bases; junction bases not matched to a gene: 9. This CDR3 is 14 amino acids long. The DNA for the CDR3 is TGCAGCGTTGAGGTGGACAGGGGTTTTTCCGAGCAGTACTTC. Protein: CSVEVDRGFSEQYF.

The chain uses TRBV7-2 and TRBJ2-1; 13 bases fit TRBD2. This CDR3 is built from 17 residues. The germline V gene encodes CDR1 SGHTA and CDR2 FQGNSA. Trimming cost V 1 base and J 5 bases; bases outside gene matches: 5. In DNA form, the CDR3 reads TGTGCCAGCAGCTTAGTGACTAGCGGGGGGCAGAACAATGAGCAGTTCTTC. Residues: CASSLVTSGGQNNEQFF. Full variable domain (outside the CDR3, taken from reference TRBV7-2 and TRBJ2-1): GAGVSQSPSNKVTEKGKDVELRCDPISGHTALYWYRQSLGQGLEFLIYFQGNSAPDKSGLPSDRFSAERTGGSVSTLTIQRTQQEDSAVYLCASSLVTSGGQNNEQFFGPGTRLTVL.

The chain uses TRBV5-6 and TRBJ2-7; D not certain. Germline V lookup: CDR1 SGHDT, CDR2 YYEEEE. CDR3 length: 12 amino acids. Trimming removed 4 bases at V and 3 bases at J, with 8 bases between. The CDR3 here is CASSVALYEQYF. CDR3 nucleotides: TGTGCCAGCAGCGTGGCCCTCTACGAGCAGTACTTC.

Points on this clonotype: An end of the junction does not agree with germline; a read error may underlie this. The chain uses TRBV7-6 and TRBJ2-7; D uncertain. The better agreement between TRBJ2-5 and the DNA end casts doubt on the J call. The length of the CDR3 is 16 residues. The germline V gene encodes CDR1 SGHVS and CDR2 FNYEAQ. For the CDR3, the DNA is TGTGCCAGCAACTTAGAGGCCACAACCTTAGTAGAGACCCAGTACTTC. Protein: CASNLEATTLVETQYF.

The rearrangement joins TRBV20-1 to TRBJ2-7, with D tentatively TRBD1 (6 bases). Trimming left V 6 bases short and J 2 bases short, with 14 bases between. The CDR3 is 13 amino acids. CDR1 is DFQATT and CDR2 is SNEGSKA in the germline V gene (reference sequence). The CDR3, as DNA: TGCAGTGCCCAGGACCCAGGGGCCTACGAGCAGTACTTC. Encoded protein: CSAQDPGAYEQYF.

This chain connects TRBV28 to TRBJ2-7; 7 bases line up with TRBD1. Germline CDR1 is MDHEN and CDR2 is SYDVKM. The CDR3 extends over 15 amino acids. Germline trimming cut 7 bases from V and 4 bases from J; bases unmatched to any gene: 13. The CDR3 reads CASTSGGTDGYEQYF. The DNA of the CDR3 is TGTGCCAGCACCTCAGGGGGAACGGACGGTTACGAGCAGTACTTC.

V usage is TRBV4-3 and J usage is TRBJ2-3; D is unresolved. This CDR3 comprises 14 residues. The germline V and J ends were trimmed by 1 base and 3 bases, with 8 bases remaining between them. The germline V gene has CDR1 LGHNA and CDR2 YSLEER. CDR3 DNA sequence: TGCGCCAGCAGCCAAGGTGTAACAACAGATACGCAGTATTTT. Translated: CASSQGVTTDTQYF.

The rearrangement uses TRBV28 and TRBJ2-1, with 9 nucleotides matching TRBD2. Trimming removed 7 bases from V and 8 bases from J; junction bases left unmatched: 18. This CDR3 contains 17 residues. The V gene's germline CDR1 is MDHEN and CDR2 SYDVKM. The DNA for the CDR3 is TGTGCCAGCACTCTAGGGGTCCTAGCGGGGCCTCTGGATGAGCAGTTCTTC. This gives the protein CASTLGVLAGPLDEQFF. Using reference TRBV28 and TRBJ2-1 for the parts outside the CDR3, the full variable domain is DVKVTQSSRYLVKRTGEKVFLECVQDMDHENMFWYRQDPGLGLRLIYFSYDVKMKEKGDIPEGYSVSREKKERFSLILESASTNQTSMYLCASTLGVLAGPLDEQFFGPGTRLTVL.

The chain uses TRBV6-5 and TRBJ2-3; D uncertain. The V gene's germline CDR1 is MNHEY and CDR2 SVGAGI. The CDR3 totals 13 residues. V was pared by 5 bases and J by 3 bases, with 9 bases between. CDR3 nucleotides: TGTGCCAGCAGTCGTGGACCAACAGATACGCAGTATTTT. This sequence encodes CASSRGPTDTQYF.

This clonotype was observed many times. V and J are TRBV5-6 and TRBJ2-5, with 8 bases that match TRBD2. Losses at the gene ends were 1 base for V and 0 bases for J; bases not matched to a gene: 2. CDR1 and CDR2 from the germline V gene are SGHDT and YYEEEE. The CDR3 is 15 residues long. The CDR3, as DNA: TGTGCCAGCAGCTTGCCTAGCGGGTACCAAGAGACCCAGTACTTC. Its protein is CASSLPSGYQETQYF.

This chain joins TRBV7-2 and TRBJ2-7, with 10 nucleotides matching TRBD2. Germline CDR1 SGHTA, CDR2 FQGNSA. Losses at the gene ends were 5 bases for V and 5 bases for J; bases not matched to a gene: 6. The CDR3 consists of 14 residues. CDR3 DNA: TGTGCCAGCAGCGGGGGACTAGCGTTCAACGAGCAGTACTTC. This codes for CASSGGLAFNEQYF. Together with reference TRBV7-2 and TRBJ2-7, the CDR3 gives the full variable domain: GAGVSQSPSNKVTEKGKDVELRCDPISGHTALYWYRQSLGQGLEFLIYFQGNSAPDKSGLPSDRFSAERTGGSVSTLTIQRTQQEDSAVYLCASSGGLAFNEQYFGPGTRLTVT.

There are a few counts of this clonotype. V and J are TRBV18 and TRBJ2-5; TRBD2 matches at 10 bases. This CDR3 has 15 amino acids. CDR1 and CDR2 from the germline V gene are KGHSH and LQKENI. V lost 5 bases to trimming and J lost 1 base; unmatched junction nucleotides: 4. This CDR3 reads CASSASGRGQETQYF. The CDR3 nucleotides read TGTGCCAGCTCAGCTAGCGGGAGAGGCCAAGAGACCCAGTACTTC.

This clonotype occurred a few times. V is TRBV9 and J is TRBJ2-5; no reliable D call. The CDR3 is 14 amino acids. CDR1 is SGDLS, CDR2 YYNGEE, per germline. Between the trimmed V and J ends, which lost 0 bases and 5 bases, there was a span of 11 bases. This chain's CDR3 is CASSVVPGWETQYF. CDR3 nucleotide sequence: TGTGCCAGCAGCGTAGTCCCAGGATGGGAGACCCAGTACTTC.

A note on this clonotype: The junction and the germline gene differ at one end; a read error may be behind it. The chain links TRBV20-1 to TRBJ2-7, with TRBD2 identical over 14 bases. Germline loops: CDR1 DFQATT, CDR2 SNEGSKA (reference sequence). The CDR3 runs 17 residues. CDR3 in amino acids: CSAPGLAGGGSSYEQYF. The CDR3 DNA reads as TGTAGTGCCCCCGGACTAGCGGGAGGTGGGAGCTCCTACGAGCAGTACTTC.

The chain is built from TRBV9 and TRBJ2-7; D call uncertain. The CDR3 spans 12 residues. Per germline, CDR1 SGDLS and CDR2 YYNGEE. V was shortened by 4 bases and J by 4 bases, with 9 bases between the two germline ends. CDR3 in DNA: TGTGCCAGCAGCCCCGACCAGTACGAGCAGTACTTC. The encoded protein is CASSPDQYEQYF.

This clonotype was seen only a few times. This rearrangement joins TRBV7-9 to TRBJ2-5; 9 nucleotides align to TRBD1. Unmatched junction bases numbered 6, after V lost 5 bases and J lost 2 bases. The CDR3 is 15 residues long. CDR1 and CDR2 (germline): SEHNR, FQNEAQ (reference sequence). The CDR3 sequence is CASSTGTGIQETQYF. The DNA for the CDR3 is TGTGCCAGCAGCACCGGGACAGGGATACAAGAGACCCAGTACTTC.

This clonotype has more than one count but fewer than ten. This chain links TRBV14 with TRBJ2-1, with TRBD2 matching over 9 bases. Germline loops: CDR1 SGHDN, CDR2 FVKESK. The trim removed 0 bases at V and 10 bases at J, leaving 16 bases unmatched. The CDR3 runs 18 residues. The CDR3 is CASSQDPFGAGGPHEQFF. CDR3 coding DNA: TGTGCCAGCAGCCAAGATCCGTTCGGGGCGGGGGGGCCGCACGAGCAGTTCTTC.

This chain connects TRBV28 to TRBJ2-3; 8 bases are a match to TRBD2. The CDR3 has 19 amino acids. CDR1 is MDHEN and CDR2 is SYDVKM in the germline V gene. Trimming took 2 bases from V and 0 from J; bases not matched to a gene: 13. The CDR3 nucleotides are TGTGCCAGCAGTTTAACCATAATTTTAGCGGGGACGAGCACAGATACGCAGTATTTT. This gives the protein CASSLTIILAGTSTDTQYF.

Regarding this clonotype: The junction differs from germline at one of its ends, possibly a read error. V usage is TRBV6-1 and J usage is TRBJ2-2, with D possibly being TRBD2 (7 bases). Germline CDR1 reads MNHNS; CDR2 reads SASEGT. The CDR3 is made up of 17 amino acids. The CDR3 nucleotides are TGTGCCAGCAGCCTCCCGCCTGGGGGGGGGCCCACCGGGGAGCTGCTTTTT. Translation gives CASSLPPGGGPTGELLF.

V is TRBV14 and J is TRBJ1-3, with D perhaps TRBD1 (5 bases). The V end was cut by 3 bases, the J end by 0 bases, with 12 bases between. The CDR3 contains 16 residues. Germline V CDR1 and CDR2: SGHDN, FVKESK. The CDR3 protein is CASSHPGTVSGNTIYF. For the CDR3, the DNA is TGTGCCAGCAGCCACCCCGGGACGGTCTCTGGAAACACCATATATTTT. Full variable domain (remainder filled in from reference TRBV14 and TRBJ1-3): EAGVTQFPSHSVIEKGQTVTLRCDPISGHDNLYWYRRVMGKEIKFLLHFVKESKQDESGMPNNRFLAERTGGTYSTLKVQPAELEDSGVYFCASSHPGTVSGNTIYFGEGSWLTVV.